This T cell receptor beta chain derives from a study of T cells expressing NK-cell markers. Study-wide context: TCR beta repertoires came from sorted CD3+CD56+NKG2C+, CD3+CD56+NKG2C- and CD3+CD56-NKG2C+ T cells. One of eight sequenced donors was HCMV-seronegative; the other seven were seropositive.

TCRdb re-called the 5' RACE reads and catalogs CDR3 proteins one per entry, DNA excluded. The sample has 200,000 to 300,000 distinct CDR3 sequences; the top ten hold approximately 0.42%. General study findings and limits: The study found dominant NKG2C+ clonotypes at about 1.0-7.0% of CD8+ T cells in six donors. Whether expanded NKG2C+ T cell clones were HCMV specific stayed uncertain.

In germline, CDR1 is SGHTA, CDR2 FQGNSA. The CDR3 length is 15 residues. Turning to this clonotype: The antigen remains undetermined.

This sequence joins TRBV7-2 and TRBJ1-2; TCRdb selects TRBD1, and the lack of DNA leaves this call unchecked. This clonotype was obtained from a man in his late teens or twenties in good health. What was sequenced was blood T cells: a sorted CD56 or NKG2C T cell subset, CD4+ or CD8+ T cells, or bulk PBMC T cells (not recorded which). This CDR3 reads CASSPLVLSDYGYTF. Combining the CDR3 with reference TRBV7-2 and TRBJ1-2 gives the whole variable domain GAGVSQSPSNKVTEKGKDVELRCDPISGHTALYWYRQSLGQGLEFLIYFQGNSAPDKSGLPSDRFSAERTGGSVSTLTIQRTQQEDSAVYLCASSPLVLSDYGYTFGSGTRLTVV.